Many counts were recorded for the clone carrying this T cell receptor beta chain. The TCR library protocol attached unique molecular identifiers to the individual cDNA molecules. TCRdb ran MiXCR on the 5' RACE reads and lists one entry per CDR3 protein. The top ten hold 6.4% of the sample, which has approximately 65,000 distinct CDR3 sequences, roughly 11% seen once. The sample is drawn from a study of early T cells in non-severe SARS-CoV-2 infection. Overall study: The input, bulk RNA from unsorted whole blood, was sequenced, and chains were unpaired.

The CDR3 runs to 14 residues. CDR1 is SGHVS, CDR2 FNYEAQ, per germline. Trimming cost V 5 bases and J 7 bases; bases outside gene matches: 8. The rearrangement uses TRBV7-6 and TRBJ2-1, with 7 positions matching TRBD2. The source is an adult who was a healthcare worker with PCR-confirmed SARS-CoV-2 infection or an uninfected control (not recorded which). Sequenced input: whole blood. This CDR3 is CASSPWTSRNEQFF. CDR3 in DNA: TGTGCCAGCAGCCCCTGGACTAGTCGTAATGAGCAGTTCTTC. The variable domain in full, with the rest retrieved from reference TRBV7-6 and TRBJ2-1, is GAGVSQSPRYKVTKRGQDVALRCDPISGHVSLYWYRQALGQGPEFLTYFNYEAQQDKSGLPNDRFSAERPEGSISTLTIQRTEQRDSAMYRCASSPWTSRNEQFFGPGTRLTVL.